This T cell receptor beta chain was found in a study of regulatory T cells in long-lasting Graves disease. Findings and caveats of the study: Newly diagnosed patients shared 750 to 1,000 public clonotypes; persistent patients shared approximately 2,900.

Time point of the sample: newly diagnosed GD, antithyroid drugs for less than 3 months. There was RNA extracted from PBMCs, and the TCR library was made from it. Libraries of TCR beta came from iRepertoire HTBI primers plus Arm-PCR of CDR3 regions. TCRdb reprocessed the multiplex PCR reads with MiXCR, giving one entry per CDR3 protein. This table holds about 530,000 distinct CDR3 sequences, about 15% found once. This clonotype was recorded a few times. As yet, its antigen is unknown. Relative to the germline gene, one junction end is altered; a read error may explain this. CDR3 length equals 13 residues. Germline loops: CDR1 SEHNR, CDR2 FQNEAQ (reference sequence). This same sample was also taken into another study, of T cells in Graves' hyperthyroidism and ophthalmopathy. That investigation notes: Uncontrolled infections, other autoimmune diseases, pregnancy or lactation led to exclusion of patients. TCR CDR3 regions were first amplified by RT-PCR with HTBI primers. Blood held most thyroid clonotypes expanded above 0.001 frequency.

The V and J genes are TRBV7-9 and TRBJ1-1; D is unresolved. The sequence was obtained from a woman aged 40-65 years with Graves disease. The sequenced sample was peripheral blood mononuclear cells (PBMCs), obtained at new diagnosis, from a patient treated with antithyroid drugs. The CDR3 sequence is CAGSTSRDTEAFF. The CDR3 bases are TGTGCCGGCAGCACATCCCGGGACACTGAAGCTTTCTTT.